The clone carrying this T cell receptor beta chain was found once. No antigen is known for it. This record belongs to a study of Ad26.COV2.S vaccination and SARS-CoV-2 variants. The data were produced by immunoSEQ multiplex PCR, yet TCRdb's version contains in-frame clones alone and is incomplete. The repertoire holds roughly 380,000 clones, 80% to 90% seen once, with about 3.5% in the top ten. Regarding treatment: over 15 received Ad26.COV2.S at low or high dose, single or two shots; roughly five received placebo; per-sample allocation not given. Day 63 following the first vaccine or placebo injection was when the samples were taken. Donor was an adult aged 18-55 years in Boston. The study used a vaccine consisting of an Ad26 vector that expressed Wuhan-strain SARS-CoV-2 spike. Study-level points and caveats: Vaccinees reportedly had broad spike-specific CD8+ and CD4+ T cell responses. Placebo recipients showed lower spike-specific TCR breadth than vaccinees.

Germline values: CDR1 SGHRS, CDR2 YFSETQ. V was shortened by 2 bases and J by 0 bases, with 13 bases between the two germline ends. CDR3 length: 16 amino acids. This sequence originates from a person aged 18-65 years who received the Ad26.COV2.S COVID-19 vaccine or a placebo. This material consisted of peripheral blood, taken in a trial of Ad26.COV2.S vaccine versus placebo. The chain links TRBV5-1 to TRBJ2-3, with a possible D match to TRBD1 (6 bases). The CDR3 sequence: CASSFSGTTSTDTQYF. In DNA form, the CDR3 reads TGCGCCAGCAGCTTCTCCGGGACAACTAGCACAGATACGCAGTATTTT.